These T cell receptor beta chains were read from a single sample in a study of blood T cell repertoires in COVID-19. Repertoires were generated with immunoSEQ multiplex PCR, while TCRdb's copy carries only in-frame clones and drops some. The sample lists under 75,000 clones, roughly 89% occurring once. The sample consisted of peripheral blood. Receptor source: a man in his fifties with active COVID-19. CDR3s include the opening cysteine and the closing phenylalanine or tryptophan. A D gene is named only where the DNA matches it firmly. The size entry is marked missing in some rows and otherwise reads once, few, many or a size class.

TRBJ1-1	NA	TRBV18	TRBD1	TGTGCCAGCTCACCGCCGACAGGGCCGGGGACTGAAGCTTTCTTT	CASSPPTGPGTEAFF
TRBJ2-5	few	TRBV9	TRBD2	TGTGCCAGCAGCGTCGGGACTAGCCAAGAGACCCAGTACTTC	CASSVGTSQETQYF
TRBJ2-7	NA	TRBV6-5	NA	TGTGCCAGCAGCCTAGGGAGTTCCCCCTACGAGCAGTACTTC	CASSLGSSPYEQYF
TRBJ1-1	NA	TRBV6-5	NA	TGTGCCAGCAGTCAACAGGGGAACACTGAAGCTTTCTTT	CASSQQGNTEAFF
TRBJ1-3	NA	TRBV19	NA	TGTGCCAGTAGGAGGACAGACGGAAACACCATATATTTT	CASRRTDGNTIYF
TRBJ1-1	NA	TRBV6-5	NA	TGTGCCAGCTTAGCACTGGGGAACACTGAAGCTTTCTTT	CASLALGNTEAFF
TRBJ2-1	NA	TRBV27	NA	TGTGCCAGCAGTTTCGGAGATCCCTCCTACAATGAGCAGTTCTTC	CASSFGDPSYNEQFF
TRBJ2-2	NA	TRBV7-2	TRBD2	TGTGCCAGCAGCTTCTGGTCTTACGGGGGGGTTACCGGGGAGCTGTTTTTT	CASSFWSYGGVTGELFF
TRBJ2-7	NA	TRBV6-5	NA	TGTGCCAGCAGAAGGACTACCGGCTACGAGCAGTACTTC	CASRRTTGYEQYF
TRBJ1-2	NA	TRBV5-6	NA	TGTGCCAGCAGGCCTCAGTCTTTCCGGCGGGGGAACTATGGCTACACCTTC	CASRPQSFRRGNYGYTF
TRBJ2-7	NA	TRBV11-2	TRBD1	TGTGCCAGCAGCTCGACAGGGTCCTACGAGCAGTACTTC	CASSSTGSYEQYF
TRBJ1-1	NA	TRBV6-5	NA	TGTGCCAGCAGCCCCGCGGGGGCAAACACTGAAGCTTTCTTT	CASSPAGANTEAFF
TRBJ2-3	NA	TRBV13	TRBD1	TGTGCCAGCAGCTCGCGGACAGGGGCCACAGATACGCAGTATTTT	CASSSRTGATDTQYF
TRBJ1-2	once	TRBV3-1/TRBV3-2	NA	TGTGCCAGCAGCCAAGTTATTAACTATGGCTACACCTTC	CASSQVINYGYTF
TRBJ2-6	NA	TRBV6-6	NA	TGTGCCAGCAGTTACAATCAGGACTCTGGGGCCAACGTCCTGACTTTC	CASSYNQDSGANVLTF
TRBJ1-2	NA	TRBV29-1	TRBD1	TGCAGCGTTGGCTTTCCTGAGGGGGCCGATAGCTATGGCTACACCTTC	CSVGFPEGADSYGYTF
TRBJ1-2	NA	TRBV9	NA	TGTGCCAGCAGCGTAGCTCGTGACTATGGCTACACCTTC	CASSVARDYGYTF
TRBJ1-5	few	TRBV5-6	NA	TGTGCCAGCAGCTCCCTAAATCAGCCCCAGCATTTT	CASSSLNQPQHF
TRBJ1-1	NA	TRBV5-5	NA	TGTGCCAGCAGCTTGGAGGCAGCCAAGACAGAAGCTTTCTTT	CASSLEAAKTEAFF
TRBJ2-3	NA	TRBV6-5	NA	TGTGCCAGCAGGGGCACGCAGGGAACCCCAGATACGCAGTATTTT	CASRGTQGTPDTQYF
TRBJ2-3	NA	TRBV18	TRBD1	TGTGCCAGCTCACCTGGGCAGGGGGCCATATACACAGATACGCAGTATTTT	CASSPGQGAIYTDTQYF
TRBJ2-7	NA	TRBV7-9	TRBD2	TGTGCCAGCAGCCTAGCGGGGGGACGATTCTCCTACGAGCAGTACTTC	CASSLAGGRFSYEQYF
TRBJ1-4	NA	TRBV6-2/TRBV6-3	NA	TGTGCCAGCAGCTCTCTAACAGGGACCAATGAAAAACTGTTTTTT	CASSSLTGTNEKLFF
TRBJ2-3	NA	TRBV2	TRBD2	TGTGCCAGCAATTCCCGGGGGGGCACAGATACGCAGTATTTT	CASNSRGGTDTQYF
TRBJ2-7	NA	TRBV18	NA	TGTGCCAGCTCACCATCGGTATCCCCCTACGAGCAGTACTTC	CASSPSVSPYEQYF
TRBJ1-1	NA	TRBV10-2	TRBD1	TGCGCCAGCAGTGAGTCTCCGGGACAGGGGGGTACTGAAGCTTTCTTT	CASSESPGQGGTEAFF
TRBJ2-1	NA	TRBV7-3	TRBD2	TGTGCCAGCAGCGGTAGCGGGGGGGCCAATGAGCAGTTCTTC	CASSGSGGANEQFF
TRBJ2-1	NA	TRBV2	TRBD2	TGTGCCAGCAGTGAACTCGGGGGGAGCTCCTACAATGAGCAGTTCTTC	CASSELGGSSYNEQFF
TRBJ2-7	NA	TRBV6-5	NA	TGTGCCAGCAGAACAGGACCTTCCTACGAGCAGTACTTC	CASRTGPSYEQYF
TRBJ2-1	NA	TRBV4-1	TRBD2	TGCGCCAGCAGCCCTAAATTAGCGGGGGGCCTCTACAATGAGCAGTTCTTC	CASSPKLAGGLYNEQFF
TRBJ2-3	NA	TRBV7-9	TRBD2	TGTGCCAGCAGCTTAGTAGCGGGGGGGCCAGTTACGCAGTATTTT	CASSLVAGGPVTQYF
TRBJ2-3	NA	TRBV3-1/TRBV3-2	NA	TGTGCCAGCAGCCAAGAGCCGAGGGGGGGCCGGGTCACAGATACGCAGTATTTT	CASSQEPRGGRVTDTQYF
TRBJ2-2	NA	TRBV18	NA	TGTGCCAGCTCACCACCGTTGCGGGGAGGCACCGGGGAGCTGTTTTTT	CASSPPLRGGTGELFF
TRBJ1-1	NA	TRBV5-4	NA	TGTGCCAGCAGCTTGGCCCGGGACATGAACACTGAAGCTTTCTTT	CASSLARDMNTEAFF
TRBJ1-6	once	TRBV7-3	NA	TGTGCCAGCAGCCAAGGGGGGGCTGGTTCACCCCTCCACTTT	CASSQGGAGSPLHF
TRBJ2-3	NA	TRBV7-3	TRBD2	TGTGCCAGCAGCTACGGACTAGCGGCAGATACGCAGTATTTT	CASSYGLAADTQYF
TRBJ1-2	NA	TRBV29-1	TRBD1	TGCAGCGTTGAAGATCGGGGACAGGAGAGTGACTATGGCTACACCTTC	CSVEDRGQESDYGYTF
TRBJ2-3	NA	TRBV6-5	NA	TGTGCCAGCAGGACTCCTAGCACAGATACGCAGTATTTT	CASRTPSTDTQYF
TRBJ1-5	few	TRBV2	NA	TGTGCCAGCAGTGATTCACGTGGGGCGAGCCAGCCCCAGCATTTT	CASSDSRGASQPQHF
TRBJ2-1	NA	TRBV12-5	NA	TGTGCTAGTGGCCGAGGGTCATGGGCCTACAATGAGCAGTTCTTC	CASGRGSWAYNEQFF
TRBJ2-1	NA	TRBV15	TRBD2	TGTGCCACCAGCAGAGTGTCGACTAGCGTTTCCTACAATGAGCAGTTCTTC	CATSRVSTSVSYNEQFF
TRBJ2-7	NA	TRBV7-8	TRBD2	TGTGCCAGCAGCTCACCCCGAGCGGGGGGCGAGCAGTACTTC	CASSSPRAGGEQYF
TRBJ1-1	NA	TRBV12-3/TRBV12-4	TRBD1	TGTGCCAGCAGACGGACAGGGAACACTGAAGCTTTCTTT	CASRRTGNTEAFF
TRBJ1-5	few	TRBV7-2	NA	TGTGCCAGCAGCTTGGGGCCGACCCGGTTCAGGGAGCCCCAGCATTTT	CASSLGPTRFREPQHF
TRBJ1-2	NA	TRBV4-1	NA	TGCGCCAGCAGCCAAGGGTCCGGGGATGGCTACACCTTC	CASSQGSGDGYTF
TRBJ2-4	NA	TRBV6-1	TRBD1	TGTGCCAGCAGTGAATCACCGGGACAGCCTATTCTAGCCAAAAACATTCAGTACTTC	CASSESPGQPILAKNIQYF
TRBJ2-1	NA	TRBV9	NA	TGTGCCAGCAGCGTAGTTGAGACTGGATACAATGAGCAGTTCTTC	CASSVVETGYNEQFF
TRBJ2-3	NA	TRBV7-8	NA	TGTGCCAGCAGCTTAGTGCCGAGGGGGGGCGCATCAGATACGCAGTATTTT	CASSLVPRGGASDTQYF
TRBJ2-3	NA	TRBV5-1	TRBD2	TGCGCCAGCAGCGGTAGCGGGGGGGCTGGTGATACGCAGTATTTT	CASSGSGGAGDTQYF
TRBJ2-1	NA	TRBV5-6	TRBD2	TGTGCCAGCAACGCGCTTGGGGCTAGCGGGGAGAATGAGCAGTTCTTC	CASNALGASGENEQFF
TRBJ2-7	NA	TRBV27	TRBD2	TGTGCCAGCAGTTTAAGTCGGCAGGGAGGGTACGAGCAGTACTTC	CASSLSRQGGYEQYF
TRBJ2-2	few	TRBV7-5	NA	TGTGCCAGAAGCGTCAGGGGGACAGAACCAACCGGGGAGCTGTTTTTT	CARSVRGTEPTGELFF
TRBJ2-3	NA	TRBV2	NA	TGTGCCAGCAGTGTTGAAAGCGGGTCAACAGATACGCAGTATTTT	CASSVESGSTDTQYF
TRBJ1-3	few	TRBV2	TRBD1	TGTGCCAGCAGTCTCGGACAGGATAACACCATATATTTT	CASSLGQDNTIYF
TRBJ2-3	NA	TRBV2	TRBD1	TGTGCCAGCGGCGGACCCTGGGACAGGGGAACCGATACGCAGTATTTT	CASGGPWDRGTDTQYF
TRBJ2-1	NA	TRBV5-1	TRBD2	TGCGCCAGCAGCTTAAAACCGCTGACTAGCGGGTCTGACAATGAGCAGTTCTTC	CASSLKPLTSGSDNEQFF